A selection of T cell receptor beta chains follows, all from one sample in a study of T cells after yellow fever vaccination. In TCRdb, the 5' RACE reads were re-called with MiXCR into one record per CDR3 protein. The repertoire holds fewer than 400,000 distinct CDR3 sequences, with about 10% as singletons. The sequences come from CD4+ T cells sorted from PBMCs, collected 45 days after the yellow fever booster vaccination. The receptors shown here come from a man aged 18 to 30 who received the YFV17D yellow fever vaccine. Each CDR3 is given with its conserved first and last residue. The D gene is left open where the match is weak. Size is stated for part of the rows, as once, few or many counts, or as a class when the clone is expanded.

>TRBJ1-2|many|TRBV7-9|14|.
TGTGCCAGCAGCTTATCAGGGCAGGGCTATGGCTACACCTTC
CASSLSGQGYGYTF
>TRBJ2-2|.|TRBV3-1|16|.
TGTGCCAGCAGCCAAGTTGCAGGGGGGAATACCGGGGAGCTGTTTTTT
CASSQVAGGNTGELFF
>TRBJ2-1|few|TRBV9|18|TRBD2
TGTGCCAGCAGCGTAGGGACTAGCGGGGGGGTATTACACAATGAGCAGTTCTTC
CASSVGTSGGVLHNEQFF
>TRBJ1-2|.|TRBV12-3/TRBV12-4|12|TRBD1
TGTGCCAGCAGCCTGGGACAGGGGGGCTACACCTTC
CASSLGQGGYTF
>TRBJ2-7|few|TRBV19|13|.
TGTGCACGAACCCTTAGCCGGACAGACCTTCAGTACTTC
CARTLSRTDLQYF
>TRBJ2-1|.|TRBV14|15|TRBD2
TGTGCCAGCAGCCTCACGGGGGGGCTCTACAATGAGCAGTTCTTC
CASSLTGGLYNEQFF
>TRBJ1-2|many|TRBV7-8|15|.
TGTGCCAGCAGCCCGAGGGACGGAGCTAACTATGGCTACACCTTC
CASSPRDGANYGYTF
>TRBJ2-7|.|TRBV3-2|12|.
TGTGCCAGCAGCCAACGGAGCTACGAGCAGTACTTC
CASSQRSYEQYF
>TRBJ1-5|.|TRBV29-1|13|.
TGCAGCGTTGCCGCAGTTAGCAATCAGCCCCAGCATTTT
CSVAAVSNQPQHF
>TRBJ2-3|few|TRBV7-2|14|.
TGTGCCAGCAGCTTAGGGTATTTCGCAGATACGCAGTATTTT
CASSLGYFADTQYF
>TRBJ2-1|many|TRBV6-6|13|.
TGTGCCAGCAGGGTTGGGGCCCGGGATGAGCAGTTCTTC
CASRVGARDEQFF
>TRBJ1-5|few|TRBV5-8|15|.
TGTGCCAGCAGCTTTACGGGCGGGCGGGATCAGCCCCAGCATTTT
CASSFTGGRDQPQHF
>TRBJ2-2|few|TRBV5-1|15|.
TGCGCCAGCAGCATCGGGGGGCAAGAAACCGGGGAGCTGTTTTTT
CASSIGGQETGELFF
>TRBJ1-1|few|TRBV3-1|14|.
TGTGCCAGCACTGGGCAGTTGATGAACACTGAAGCTTTCTTT
CASTGQLMNTEAFF
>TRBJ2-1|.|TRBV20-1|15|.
TGCAGTGCCCCAATGCAGGCGAGCTCCTACAATGAGCAGTTCTTC
CSAPMQASSYNEQFF
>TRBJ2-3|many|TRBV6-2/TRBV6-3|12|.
TGTGCCAGCAGTTATATCCACGATACGCAGTATTTT
CASSYIHDTQYF
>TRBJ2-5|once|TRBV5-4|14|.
TGTGCCAGCAGCTTTCAGGGTATGAGGGAGACCCAGTACTTC
CASSFQGMRETQYF
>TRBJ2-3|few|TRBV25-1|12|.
TGTGCCAGCAGTGAAAGCGGAGATACGCAGTATTTT
CASSESGDTQYF
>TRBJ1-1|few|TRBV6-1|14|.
TGTGCCAGCAGTGAAAATTGGAAGAACACTGAAGCTTTCTTT
CASSENWKNTEAFF
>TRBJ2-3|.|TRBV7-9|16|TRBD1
TGTGCCAGCAGCTTGATGGGACAGGGGTCCACAGATACGCAGTATTTT
CASSLMGQGSTDTQYF
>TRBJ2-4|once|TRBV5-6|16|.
TGTGCCAGCATTATAGGGGGCGGGATGGCCAAAAACATTCAGTACTTC
CASIIGGGMAKNIQYF